These T cell receptor beta chains were read from a single sample in a study of regulatory T cells in long-lasting Graves disease. TCRdb re-analysed the multiplex PCR reads in MiXCR, keeping a single row per CDR3 protein. This sample has 440,000 or so distinct CDR3 sequences, with more than 12% found just once. Separately, the same data were catalogued under a study of T cells in Graves' hyperthyroidism and ophthalmopathy.

Sequencing was performed on peripheral blood mononuclear cells (PBMCs), taken at new diagnosis, from a patient treated with antithyroid drugs. The receptors were sampled from a woman aged 30 to 39 with Graves disease. CDR3s include the opening cysteine and the closing phenylalanine or tryptophan. A D gene is named only where the DNA matches it firmly. Some rows have no size entry. The others give once, few or many, or a class for an expanded clone.

abundance	v_gene	j_gene	d_gene	CDR3aa	CDR3nt
-	TRBV24-1	TRBJ2-7	TRBD2	CATSDASGIGSYNEQYF	TGTGCCACCAGTGACGCGAGCGGGATAGGATCCTACAATGAGCAGTACTTC
many	TRBV5-1	TRBJ2-3	TRBD1	CASSLEQGADTQYF	TGCGCCAGCAGCTTAGAACAGGGGGCAGATACGCAGTATTTT
many	TRBV28	TRBJ1-6	-	CASGVSVSPLHF	TGTGCCAGTGGTGTTTCGGTCTCACCCCTCCACTTT
many	TRBV19	TRBJ2-1	TRBD2	CASTDSSGRAYNEQFF	TGTGCCAGTACCGACTCTAGCGGGAGGGCTTACAATGAGCAGTTCTTC
-	TRBV5-1	TRBJ2-6	TRBD1	CASSTTGVAFSGANVLTF	TGCGCCAGCAGCACGACAGGGGTTGCTTTTTCTGGGGCCAACGTCCTGACTTTC
-	TRBV2	TRBJ2-5	-	CASQFGETQYF	TGTGCCAGCCAGTTTGGAGAGACCCAGTACTTC
many	TRBV11-3	TRBJ2-3	TRBD2	CASSLGIPGLVSDTQYF	TGTGCCAGCAGCTTAGGGATCCCGGGACTAGTATCAGATACGCAGTATTTT
few	TRBV20-1	TRBJ2-5	TRBD2	CSATRTSGKETQYF	TGCAGTGCTACGAGGACTAGCGGTAAAGAGACCCAGTACTTC
many	TRBV2	TRBJ1-4	-	CASNQQGLGRKLFF	TGTGCCAGCAACCAACAGGGCCTTGGGAGAAAACTGTTTTTT
-	TRBV28	TRBJ1-1	-	CASKGGTTNTEAFF	TGTGCCAGCAAGGGAGGGACAACCAACACTGAAGCTTTCTTT
many	TRBV27	TRBJ1-2	-	CASSLSGLGYTF	TGTGCCAGCAGTTTATCAGGGCTCGGCTACACCTTC
-	TRBV19	TRBJ2-2	TRBD1	CASALLGQGFDTGELFF	TGTGCCAGTGCGTTGCTGGGACAGGGCTTCGACACCGGGGAGCTGTTTTTT
-	TRBV4-1	TRBJ2-5	TRBD2	CASSQRPHSSTSSQETQYF	TGCGCCAGCAGCCAACGTCCCCATAGTTCGACTAGCAGCCAAGAGACCCAGTACTTC
few	TRBV11-2	TRBJ2-5	-	CASSPDRTEAQYF	TGTGCCAGCAGCCCAGACAGAACCGAGGCCCAGTACTTC
few	TRBV6-4	TRBJ1-2	TRBD1	CASTPTGGQSYGYTF	TGTGCCAGCACTCCCACAGGGGGCCAATCCTATGGCTACACCTTC
many	TRBV11-1	TRBJ2-3	-	CASSLDRLTDTQYF	TGTGCCAGCAGCTTAGACAGGCTCACAGATACGCAGTATTTT
many	TRBV7-8	TRBJ2-1	-	CASSGPIEVGGNEQFF	TGTGCCAGCAGCGGACCAATAGAGGTTGGGGGGAATGAGCAGTTCTTC
many	TRBV7-9	TRBJ2-2	-	CASSPVGPGELFF	TGTGCCAGCAGCCCGGTTGGACCCGGGGAGCTGTTTTTT
-	TRBV6-2/TRBV6-3	TRBJ2-7	-	CASSYSRLPSSYEQYF	TGTGCCAGCAGTTACTCCCGACTGCCAAGCTCCTACGAGCAGTACTTC
-	TRBV29-1	TRBJ1-5	TRBD1	CSVKTGMAGPQHF	TGCAGCGTTAAGACAGGGATGGCGGGGCCCCAGCATTTT
few	TRBV24-1	TRBJ2-3	-	CATSDSGGWADTQYF	TGTGCCACCAGTGATTCTGGCGGTTGGGCAGATACGCAGTATTTT
-	TRBV11-2	TRBJ2-7	-	CASSSFGRDGSYEQYF	TGTGCCAGCAGCTCATTCGGCCGGGACGGGTCCTACGAGCAGTACTTC
-	TRBV30	TRBJ2-1	TRBD2	CAWSREASNEQFF	TGTGCCTGGAGTCGGGAGGCTAGCAATGAGCAGTTCTTC
many	TRBV13	TRBJ2-7	-	CASSSGRLGGAEQYF	TGTGCCAGCAGCTCGGGGAGGTTGGGGGGCGCCGAGCAGTACTTC
-	TRBV9	TRBJ2-7	-	CASSTGTIHEQYF	TGTGCCAGCAGCACCGGGACAATCCACGAGCAGTACTTC
many	TRBV5-5	TRBJ2-3	TRBD2	CASSTLSIAGGPTDTQYF	TGTGCCAGCAGCACCTTATCGATAGCGGGAGGCCCCACAGATACGCAGTATTTT
-	TRBV5-4	TRBJ1-1	TRBD1	CASSIRDRDAPEAFF	TGTGCCAGCAGCATCAGGGACAGGGACGCCCCAGAAGCTTTCTTT
many	TRBV11-3	TRBJ2-1	-	CASSRIPRDSRYNEQFF	TGTGCCAGCAGCCGAATACCCCGGGACTCGCGCTACAATGAGCAGTTCTTC
many	TRBV20-1	TRBJ2-1	TRBD1	CSARDLGQAYNEQFF	TGCAGTGCTAGAGACCTGGGACAGGCATACAATGAGCAGTTCTTC
-	TRBV24-1	TRBJ2-3	TRBD1	CATSTPGQGPDTQYF	TGTGCCACCAGTACACCGGGACAGGGACCAGATACGCAGTATTTT
-	TRBV7-9	TRBJ2-7	-	CASSLKASEQYF	TGTGCCAGCAGCTTAAAGGCGTCCGAGCAGTACTTC
many	TRBV13	TRBJ2-7	-	CASRPSSSYEQYF	TGTGCCAGTCGTCCCTCTAGCTCCTACGAGCAGTACTTC
-	TRBV20-1	TRBJ2-5	-	CSVARGLQEAQYF	TGCAGTGTGGCCAGGGGACTTCAAGAGGCCCAGTACTTC
-	TRBV5-1	TRBJ2-3	TRBD2	CASSLAIAGGTDTQYF	TGCGCCAGCAGCTTGGCAATAGCGGGAGGCACAGATACGCAGTATTTT
-	TRBV5-1	TRBJ1-1	-	CASSLTSPGPIPEAFF	TGCGCCAGCAGCTTGACTAGTCCCGGGCCTATCCCTGAAGCTTTCTTT
many	TRBV2	TRBJ2-3	TRBD1	CASLIGTGDFGTDTQYF	TGTGCCAGCCTTATTGGGACAGGGGATTTTGGCACAGATACGCAGTATTTT
few	TRBV24-1	TRBJ2-6	TRBD1	CATSEWTGGTGANVLTF	TGTGCCACCAGTGAATGGACAGGGGGGACTGGGGCCAACGTCCTGACTTTC
few	TRBV6-2/TRBV6-3	TRBJ2-1	TRBD2	CASSEDLSGSNEQFF	TGTGCCAGCAGTGAAGATCTTAGCGGGAGCAATGAGCAGTTCTTC
many	TRBV20-1	TRBJ2-3	-	CSASILGKDTDTQYF	TGCAGTGCTAGTATACTAGGCAAAGACACAGATACGCAGTATTTT
many	TRBV6-1	TRBJ1-6	-	CASILRRDNNSPLHF	TGTGCCAGCATCTTACGCCGGGACAATAATTCACCCCTCCACTTT
many	TRBV18	TRBJ2-7	TRBD2	CASSPEAGSYEQYF	TGTGCCAGCAGCCCGGAAGCGGGATCCTACGAGCAGTACTTC
few	TRBV29-1	TRBJ1-2	TRBD1	CSGLQGAYGYTF	TGCAGCGGACTACAGGGGGCCTATGGCTACACCTTC
many	TRBV5-1	TRBJ1-4	-	CASSLGQPNEKLFF	TGCGCCAGCAGCTTGGGACAGCCGAATGAAAAACTGTTTTTT
-	TRBV19	TRBJ1-1	-	CASSIGRANTEAFF	TGTGCCAGTAGTATAGGACGGGCGAACACTGAAGCTTTCTTT
few	TRBV20-1	TRBJ1-2	-	CSALLSGYNYGYTF	TGCAGTGCTCTCCTCTCGGGCTACAACTATGGCTACACCTTC
many	TRBV3-1	TRBJ2-7	-	CASSKGRGYEQYF	TGTGCCAGCAGTAAGGGACGGGGCTACGAGCAGTACTTC
few	TRBV27	TRBJ2-1	-	CASRQAHEQFF	TGTGCCAGCAGACAAGCCCATGAGCAGTTCTTC
-	TRBV4-1	TRBJ2-2	-	CASSQGATLNTGELFF	TGCGCCAGCAGCCAAGGGGCGACGCTGAACACCGGGGAGCTGTTTTTT
few	TRBV29-1	TRBJ2-1	-	CSVGRLSGTPTYNEQFF	TGCAGCGTTGGAAGGCTGTCCGGGACTCCAACCTACAATGAGCAGTTCTTC
-	TRBV6-5	TRBJ1-2	-	CASSYSRVNYGYTF	TGTGCCAGCAGTTACTCGAGAGTGAACTATGGCTACACCTTC
-	TRBV4-1	TRBJ2-2	-	CASSQEVQQANTGELFF	TGCGCCAGCAGCCAAGAGGTACAACAAGCGAACACCGGGGAGCTGTTTTTT